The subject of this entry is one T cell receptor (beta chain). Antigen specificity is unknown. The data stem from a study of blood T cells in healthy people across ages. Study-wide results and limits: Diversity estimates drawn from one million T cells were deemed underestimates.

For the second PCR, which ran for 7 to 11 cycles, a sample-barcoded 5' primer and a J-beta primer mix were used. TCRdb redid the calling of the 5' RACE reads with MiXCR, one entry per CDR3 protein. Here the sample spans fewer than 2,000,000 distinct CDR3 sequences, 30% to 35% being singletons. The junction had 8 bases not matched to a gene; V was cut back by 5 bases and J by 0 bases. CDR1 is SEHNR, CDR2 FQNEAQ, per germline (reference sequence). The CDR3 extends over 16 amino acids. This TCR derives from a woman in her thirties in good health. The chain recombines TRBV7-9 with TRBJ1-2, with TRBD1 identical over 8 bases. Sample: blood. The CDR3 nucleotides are TGTGCCAGCAGCACCGGACAGGGATTAGCTAACTATGGCTACACCTTC. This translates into CASSTGQGLANYGYTF.